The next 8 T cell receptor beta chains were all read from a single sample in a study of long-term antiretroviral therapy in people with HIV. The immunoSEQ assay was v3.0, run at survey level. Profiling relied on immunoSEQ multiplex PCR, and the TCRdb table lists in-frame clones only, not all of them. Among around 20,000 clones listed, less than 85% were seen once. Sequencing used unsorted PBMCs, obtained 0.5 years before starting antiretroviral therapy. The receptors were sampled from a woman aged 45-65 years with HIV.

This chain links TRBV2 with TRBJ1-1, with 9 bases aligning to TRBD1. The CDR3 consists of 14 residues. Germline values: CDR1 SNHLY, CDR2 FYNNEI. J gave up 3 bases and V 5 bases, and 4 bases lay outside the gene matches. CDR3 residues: CASSYRGPDTEAFF. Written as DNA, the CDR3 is TGTGCCAGCAGTTACAGGGGGCCGGACACTGAAGCTTTCTTT.

This chain's CDR3 is CARSLVGRQAHGYTF. The CDR3 region has the DNA TGTGCCAGAAGCTTGGTAGGTCGGCAGGCCCATGGCTACACCTTC. V is TRBV5-3 and J is TRBJ1-2; unclear D gene. TRBV5-3 is given ORF status, its function remaining uncertain. Trimming removed 0 bases at V and 6 bases at J, with 15 bases between. CDR3 length: 15 amino acids.

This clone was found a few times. The CDR3 DNA sequence: TGCGCCAGCAGCGTACCTGTAGCGGGGCTTCCCTCCTACGAGCAGTACTTC. It yields the protein CASSVPVAGLPSYEQYF. The V call is TRBV4-1, the J call TRBJ2-7, with 8 bases identical to TRBD2. The trim removed 5 bases at V and 0 bases at J, leaving 12 bases unmatched. The CDR3 is 17 residues long. Per the germline V gene, CDR1 is MGHRA and CDR2 is YSYEKL.

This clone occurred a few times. The CDR3 sequence: CASSQDLGDVYYEQYF. The CDR3 DNA reads as TGCGCCAGCAGCCAAGATCTGGGGGACGTTTACTACGAGCAGTACTTC. V usage is TRBV4-1 and J usage is TRBJ2-7, with D perhaps being TRBD1 or TRBD2 (5 bases each). In germline, CDR1 is MGHRA, CDR2 YSYEKL. V shed 0 bases and J shed 3 bases, with 15 bases lying between them. The CDR3 has 16 amino acids.

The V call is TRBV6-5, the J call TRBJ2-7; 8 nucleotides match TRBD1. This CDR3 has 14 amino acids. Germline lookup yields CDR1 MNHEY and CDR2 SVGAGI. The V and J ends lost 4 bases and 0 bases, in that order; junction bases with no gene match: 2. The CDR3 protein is CASSWDRSSYEQYF. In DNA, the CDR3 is TGTGCCAGCAGTTGGGACAGGAGCTCCTACGAGCAGTACTTC.

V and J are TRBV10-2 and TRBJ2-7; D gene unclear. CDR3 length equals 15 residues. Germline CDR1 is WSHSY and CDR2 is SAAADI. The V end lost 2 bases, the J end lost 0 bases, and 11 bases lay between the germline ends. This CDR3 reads CASSEAGSVSYEQYV. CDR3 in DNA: TGCGCCAGCAGTGAGGCAGGATCCGTCTCCTACGAGCAGTACGTC.

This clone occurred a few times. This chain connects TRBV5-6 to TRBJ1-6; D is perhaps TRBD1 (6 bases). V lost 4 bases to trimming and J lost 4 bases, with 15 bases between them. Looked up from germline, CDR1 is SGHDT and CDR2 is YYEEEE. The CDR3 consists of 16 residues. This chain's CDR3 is CASSQPTGNYNSPLHF. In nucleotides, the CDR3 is TGTGCCAGCAGCCAACCTACAGGGAATTATAATTCACCCCTCCACTTT.

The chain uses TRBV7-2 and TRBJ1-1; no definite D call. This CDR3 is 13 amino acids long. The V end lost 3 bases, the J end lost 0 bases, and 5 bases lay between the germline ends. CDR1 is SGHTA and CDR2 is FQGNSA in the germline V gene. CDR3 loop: CASSFWMNTEAFF. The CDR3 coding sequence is TGTGCCAGCAGCTTTTGGATGAACACTGAAGCTTTCTTT.